These T cell receptor beta chains were read from a single sample in a study of STAT5B mutations in CD4+ large granular lymphocyte leukemia. Assay: immunoSEQ multiplex PCR; the TCRdb copy retains only in-frame clones and omits some. The sample consists of more than 40,000 clones, 80% to 85% of them appearing once. The sequenced sample was CD4+ T cells from blood buffy coats. These receptors originate from a human donor in good health. Each CDR3 is given with its conserved first and last residue. The D gene is left open where the match is weak. Part of the rows lack a size; the others show once, few, many or a class for expanded clones.

j_gene | v_gene | d_gene | abundance | CDR3aa | CDR3nt
TRBJ1-5 | TRBV6-1 | . | . | CASSVGRSSNQPQHF | TGTGCCAGCAGTGTTGGGCGGTCGAGCAATCAGCCCCAGCATTTT
TRBJ1-2 | TRBV15 | TRBD1 | once | CATSWSTGESGYTF | TGTGCCACCAGCTGGAGCACAGGGGAAAGTGGCTACACCTTC
TRBJ1-2 | TRBV7-2 | TRBD1 | . | CASSPRQGSNYGYTF | TGTGCCAGCAGCCCGCGACAGGGTTCTAACTATGGCTACACCTTC
TRBJ2-5 | TRBV5-4 | . | . | CASSRGGQETQYF | TGTGCCAGCAGCCGAGGGGGACAAGAGACCCAGTACTTC
TRBJ2-7 | TRBV9 | . | . | CASSVSSSYEQYF | TGTGCCAGCAGCGTAAGCAGCTCCTACGAGCAGTACTTC
TRBJ2-4 | TRBV27 | . | . | CASSGGQPLAKNIQYF | TGTGCCAGCAGTGGCGGACAGCCTCTAGCCAAAAACATTCAGTACTTC
TRBJ1-4 | TRBV28 | . | . | CASSPARGLFF | TGTGCCAGCAGTCCCGCACGTGGGCTGTTTTTT
TRBJ1-1 | TRBV9 | . | . | CASSVALSNTEAFF | TGTGCCAGCAGCGTAGCCCTTTCGAACACTGAAGCTTTCTTT
TRBJ2-5 | TRBV7-9 | TRBD2 | . | CASSLSGTGWETQYF | TGTGCCAGCAGTCTGAGCGGGACGGGATGGGAGACCCAGTACTTC
TRBJ1-2 | TRBV25-1 | . | . | CASSESNRVYGYTF | TGTGCCAGCAGTGAATCAAACAGAGTCTATGGCTACACCTTC
TRBJ2-4 | TRBV27 | TRBD1 | . | CASSFQGGATKNIQYF | TGTGCCAGCAGTTTTCAAGGGGGCGCGACCAAAAACATTCAGTACTTC
TRBJ2-7 | TRBV11-3 | TRBD2 | once | CASSLRTSGYEQYF | TGTGCCAGCAGCTTAAGAACTAGCGGCTACGAGCAGTACTTC
TRBJ1-1 | TRBV7-9 | . | . | CASSLPGMNTEAFF | TGTGCCAGCAGCTTACCTGGGATGAACACTGAAGCTTTCTTT
TRBJ2-2 | TRBV4-2 | TRBD2 | . | CASSPVRSRGSGELFF | TGTGCCAGCAGCCCAGTTCGGTCGCGGGGGTCTGGGGAGCTGTTTTTT
TRBJ1-1 | TRBV29-1 | TRBD1 | once | CSVDTPGGDTEAFF | TGCAGCGTTGATACGCCAGGGGGCGACACTGAAGCTTTCTTT
TRBJ2-1 | TRBV10-3 | TRBD1 | . | CAISENLWTGAILEQFF | TGTGCCATCAGTGAAAATCTGTGGACAGGCGCTATTCTTGAGCAGTTCTTC
TRBJ2-1 | TRBV11-3 | TRBD2 | . | CASSLGFSGLSSYNEQFF | TGTGCCAGCAGCTTAGGGTTTAGCGGGCTAAGCTCCTACAATGAGCAGTTCTTC
TRBJ1-2 | TRBV7-9 | . | few | CASSLQDYGYTF | TGTGCCAGCAGCTTACAGGACTATGGCTACACCTTC
TRBJ1-3 | TRBV15 | . | . | CATSRDAGVGNTIYF | TGTGCCACCAGCAGAGATGCAGGGGTGGGAAACACCATATATTTT
TRBJ1-6 | TRBV6-1 | TRBD1 | few | CASSGTGGLRALHF | TGTGCCAGCAGCGGGACAGGGGGACTTCGGGCCCTCCACTTT
TRBJ2-7 | TRBV11-2 | . | . | CASSLVPGAPRSYEQYF | TGTGCCAGCAGCTTAGTCCCGGGAGCGCCCCGATCCTACGAGCAGTACTTC
TRBJ1-5 | TRBV10-2 | . | . | CASRKWSNQPQHF | TGCGCCAGCAGGAAGTGGAGCAATCAGCCCCAGCATTTT
TRBJ1-3 | TRBV2 | . | . | CASISRADSGNTIYF | TGTGCCAGCATTTCCAGGGCCGACTCTGGAAACACCATATATTTT
TRBJ1-2 | TRBV12-5 | . | . | CASGLVSDLNYGYTF | TGTGCTAGTGGTTTGGTCAGCGACTTAAACTATGGCTACACCTTC
TRBJ2-7 | TRBV2 | TRBD2 | . | CASRTSGPLSSYEQYF | TGTGCCAGCAGGACTAGCGGGCCTCTAAGCTCCTACGAGCAGTACTTC
TRBJ1-2 | TRBV5-4 | . | few | CASSPDGGRSGYTF | TGTGCCAGCAGCCCGGACGGAGGGAGGAGTGGCTACACCTTC
TRBJ2-5 | TRBV5-4 | . | few | CASSLASHGAETQYF | TGTGCCAGCAGCTTGGCGTCACATGGCGCAGAGACCCAGTACTTC
TRBJ2-2 | TRBV7-2 | TRBD2 | . | CASSFFPRSRGGPTGELFF | TGTGCCAGCAGCTTCTTCCCTAGGTCGCGGGGGGGACCGACCGGGGAGCTGTTTTTT
TRBJ1-6 | TRBV19 | . | . | CASKGGSSYNSPLHF | TGTGCCAGTAAGGGCGGGAGCTCCTATAATTCACCCCTCCACTTT
TRBJ1-6 | TRBV7-9 | TRBD1 | . | CASSSGQGGSPLHF | TGTGCCAGCAGTTCTGGACAGGGAGGCTCACCCCTCCACTTT
TRBJ2-1 | TRBV7-6 | . | once | CASSLGALLGSEQFF | TGTGCCAGCAGCTTAGGGGCCCTTTTGGGATCTGAGCAGTTCTTC
TRBJ2-3 | TRBV10-1 | . | . | CASSVSGAPDTQYF | TGCGCCAGCAGCGTCTCCGGGGCCCCAGATACGCAGTATTTT
TRBJ2-7 | TRBV6-6 | . | . | CASSYSSVSSEQYF | TGTGCCAGCAGTTATTCCTCAGTGTCCTCGGAGCAGTACTTC
TRBJ2-3 | TRBV7-3 | TRBD1 | . | CASSLKVGRGISTDTQYF | TGTGCCAGCAGCTTAAAGGTAGGCAGGGGGATATCCACAGATACGCAGTATTTT
TRBJ1-2 | TRBV7-9 | . | . | CASSLAGVGYTF | TGTGCCAGCAGCTTAGCGGGTGTTGGCTACACCTTC
TRBJ1-5 | TRBV2 | . | . | CASSLEGDSNQPQHF | TGTGCCAGCAGTTTGGAGGGGGATAGCAATCAGCCCCAGCATTTT
TRBJ1-4 | TRBV5-5 | TRBD1 | . | CASTPPPGQGGKLFF | TGTGCCAGCACCCCCCCGCCGGGACAGGGAGGAAAACTGTTTTTT
TRBJ1-4 | TRBV25-1 | TRBD1 | . | CASHRTGPNEKLFF | TGTGCCAGCCATCGGACAGGCCCTAATGAAAAACTGTTTTTT
TRBJ2-7 | TRBV5-1 | . | . | CASSLAAGSYEQYF | TGCGCCAGCAGCTTGGCTGCAGGTTCCTACGAGCAGTACTTC
TRBJ2-3 | TRBV5-6 | TRBD2 | . | CASSPTLAGGSDTQYF | TGTGCCAGCAGCCCCACACTAGCGGGGGGATCCGATACGCAGTATTTT